The 10 T cell receptor beta chains given below trace back to one sample, sequenced in a study of neurological immune-mediated disorders. Time point of the sample: longitudinal time-point 3. TCRdb re-called the 5' RACE reads through MiXCR, storing one row per CDR3 protein. The table has roughly 100,000 distinct CDR3 sequences, approximately 10% seen once. Sequencing was done on a sample of PBMCs. These receptors all come from a female donor with HTLV-1-associated myelopathy (HAM/TSP).

This clonotype was seen more than once but under ten times. This rearrangement joins TRBV6-5 to TRBJ2-1, with D perhaps matching TRBD1 (6 bases). V lost 0 bases and J lost 8, with 11 bases in between. CDR1 MNHEY and CDR2 SVGAGI come from the germline V gene. The length of the CDR3 is 14 residues. The CDR3 is CASSYSAGGDEQFF. The DNA of the CDR3 is TGTGCCAGCAGTTACTCGGCTGGGGGCGATGAGCAGTTCTTC.

This clonotype occurred many times. The CDR3 loop reads CASSYMTATNEKLFF. The CDR3, as DNA: TGCGCCAGCAGCTATATGACTGCAACTAATGAAAAACTGTTTTTT. V and J are TRBV5-1 and TRBJ1-4, with D hard to call. The V gene's germline CDR1 is SGHRS and CDR2 YFSETQ. There are 15 residues in the CDR3. Trimming cost V 3 bases and J 0 bases, with 9 bases left between them. The full variable domain, rest sourced from reference TRBV5-1 and TRBJ1-4, is KAGVTQTPRYLIKTRGQQVTLSCSPISGHRSVSWYQQTPGQGLQFLFEYFSETQRNKGNFPGRFSGRQFSNSRSEMNVSTLELGDSALYLCASSYMTATNEKLFFGSGTQLSVL.

Only one count was recorded for this clonotype. A much larger clone lies a single base off, so this may be a read error. The rearrangement uses TRBV12-3 or TRBV12-4 and TRBJ2-3; 11 bases fit TRBD2. J was trimmed by 2 bases and V by 7 bases; bases with no gene match: 8. The length of the CDR3 is 16 residues. This CDR3 reads CASTTPSGGFTDTQYF. In DNA form, the CDR3 reads TGTGCCAGCACCACCCCTAGCGGGGGGTTCACAGATACGCAGTATTTT.

In its sample, this clonotype was seen many times. V and J are TRBV7-2 and TRBJ2-1; D not certain. CDR1 SGHTA and CDR2 FQGNSA come from the germline V gene. The CDR3 contains 14 residues. Trimming removed 1 base at V and 4 bases at J, with 8 bases between. The CDR3 region is CASSLDIVYNEQFF. The CDR3 DNA sequence: TGTGCCAGCAGCTTAGACATTGTGTACAATGAGCAGTTCTTC.

V gene TRBV7-2 combines with J gene TRBJ1-4, with 7 bases aligning to TRBD1. The trim removed 5 bases at V and 0 bases at J, leaving 6 bases unmatched. This CDR3 region has 16 residues. Germline loops: CDR1 SGHTA, CDR2 FQGNSA. The CDR3 DNA is TGTGCCAGCAGCAACGCCGGGACAGCAACTAATGAAAAACTGTTTTTT. Encoded protein: CASSNAGTATNEKLFF.

A note on this clonotype: This may be a read error: a much more frequent sequence differs by one nucleotide. The chain has TRBV7-8 and TRBJ2-2, with 8 bases aligning to TRBD2. Per germline, CDR1 SGHVS and CDR2 FQNEAQ. This CDR3 is 16 amino acids long. As DNA, the CDR3 is TGTGTCAGCAGCTTAGTATTAGCGGGGTACACCGGGGAGCTGTTTTTT. It yields the protein CVSSLVLAGYTGELFF.

This clonotype has at least ten counts. The chain employs TRBV20-1 and TRBJ1-1, with a weak D call TRBD1 (6 bases). Trimming removed 2 bases from V and 3 bases from J, with 10 bases in between. The CDR3 has 13 residues. Germline CDR1 and CDR2: DFQATT and SNEGSKA (reference sequence). The CDR3, as DNA: TGCAGTGCTAGATCAAGGGGGTACACTGAAGCTTTCTTT. Translated, it gives CSARSRGYTEAFF.

This clonotype was observed at least ten times. This chain connects TRBV7-2 to TRBJ2-7, with 10 bases aligning to TRBD1. CDR1 and CDR2 (germline): SGHTA, FQGNSA. The CDR3 is made up of 16 amino acids. The J segment lost 2 bases and the V segment lost 3 bases, leaving 7 bases of the junction unmatched. DNA of the CDR3: TGTGCCAGCAGCTTGACAGGGGGCCCTACCCCCTACGAGCAGTACTTC. Translated: CASSLTGGPTPYEQYF.

The chain recombines TRBV19 with TRBJ2-1; D is tentatively TRBD1 or TRBD2 (6 bases each). The CDR3 is 17 residues long. V was cut by 1 base and J by 6 bases, with 19 bases left in between. Germline lookup yields CDR1 LNHDA and CDR2 SQIVND (reference sequence). The CDR3 loop reads CASSIGPVGGAFNEQFF. The CDR3 coding sequence is TGTGCCAGTAGTATAGGCCCCGTGGGGGGCGCTTTCAATGAGCAGTTCTTC.

This clonotype has more than one count but fewer than ten. V is TRBV3-1 and J is TRBJ2-7, with TRBD1 identical over 8 bases. Germline V gene sequence: CDR1 LGHDT, CDR2 YNNKEL (reference sequence). V was clipped by 6 bases and J by 0 bases; unmatched bases: 7. This CDR3 spans 15 amino acids. CDR3 coding DNA: TGTGCCAGCAGAGCGACAGGGGCCCTCTCCTACGAGCAGTACTTC. Translation gives CASRATGALSYEQYF.